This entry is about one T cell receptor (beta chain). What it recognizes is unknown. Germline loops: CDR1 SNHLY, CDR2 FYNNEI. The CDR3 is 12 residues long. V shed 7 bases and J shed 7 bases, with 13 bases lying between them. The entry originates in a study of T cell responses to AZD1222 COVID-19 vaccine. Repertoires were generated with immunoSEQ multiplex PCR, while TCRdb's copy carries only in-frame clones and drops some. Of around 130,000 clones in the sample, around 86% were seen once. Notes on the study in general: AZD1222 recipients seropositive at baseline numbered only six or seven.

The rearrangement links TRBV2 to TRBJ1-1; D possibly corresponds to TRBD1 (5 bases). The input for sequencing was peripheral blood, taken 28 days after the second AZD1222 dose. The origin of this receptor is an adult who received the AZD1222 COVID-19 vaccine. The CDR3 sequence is CASNTDTREAFF. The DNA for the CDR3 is TGTGCCAGCAATACGGACACCCGTGAAGCTTTCTTT.